The clone carrying this TCR beta chain was observed a handful of times. The use of a sample-barcoded 5' primer and a J-beta primer mix characterized a second PCR of about 7 to 12 cycles. One entry per CDR3 protein results from TCRdb running MiXCR on the 5' RACE reads. The sample contains some 1.8 million distinct CDR3 sequences, about two fifths of which appear only once. This entry is derived from a study of blood T cells in healthy people across ages. This CDR3 has 15 residues. The V gene's germline CDR1 is SGHAT and CDR2 FQDESV (reference sequence). V was cut by 1 base and J by 3 bases, with 11 bases left in between.

The chain links TRBV11-1 to TRBJ2-3; the D is unclear. Specimen: blood. The receptor was derived from a human donor in good health. CDR3 residues: CASSLESGKTDTQYF. Here the CDR3 DNA reads TGTGCCAGCAGCTTAGAAAGTGGGAAAACAGATACGCAGTATTTT.